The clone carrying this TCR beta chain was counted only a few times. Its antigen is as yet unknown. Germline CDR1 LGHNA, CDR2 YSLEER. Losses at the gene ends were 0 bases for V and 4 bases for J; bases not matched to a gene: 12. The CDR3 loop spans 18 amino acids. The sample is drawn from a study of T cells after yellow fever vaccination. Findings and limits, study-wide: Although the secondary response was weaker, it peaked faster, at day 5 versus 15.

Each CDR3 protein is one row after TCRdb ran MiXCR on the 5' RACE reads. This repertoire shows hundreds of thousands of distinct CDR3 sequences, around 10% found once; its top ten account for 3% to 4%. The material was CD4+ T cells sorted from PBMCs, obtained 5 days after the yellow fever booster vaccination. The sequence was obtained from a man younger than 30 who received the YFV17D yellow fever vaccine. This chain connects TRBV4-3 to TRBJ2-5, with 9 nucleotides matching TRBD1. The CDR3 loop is CASSQDIGQGIGVETQYF. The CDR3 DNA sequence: TGCGCCAGCAGCCAAGACATAGGACAGGGGATTGGAGTAGAGACCCAGTACTTC.